This TCR beta chain was documented in a study of blood T cell repertoires in COVID-19. Overall study: COVID-19 samples from acute and convalescent phases originated in the United States, Italy and Spain. Sources were T cells, B-cell-depleted T cells, or PBMCs; the material itself was cDNA or gDNA.

There are 17 residues in the CDR3. V lost 1 base, J lost 4 bases, and 18 bases lay in between. Germline V gives CDR1 KGHDR, CDR2 SFDVKD. Original processing notes: Counts of nucleated cells, estimated from reference gene primer amplification, were obtained. This table comes from immunoSEQ multiplex PCR, and its TCRdb copy is limited to in-frame clones, with some not included. The V and J calls and clone size were taken over from that table, and D and trimming were inferred from the DNA. This table has more than 65,000 clones, about 70% appearing once. This receptor was taken from a woman aged 80 or older with active or convalescent COVID-19. This sequence joins TRBV24-1 and TRBJ2-5, with D unclear. Sequencing input: peripheral blood. The CDR3 sequence is CATSDFRIGGVRETQYF. CDR3 coding DNA: TGTGCCACCAGTGATTTTAGGATCGGCGGAGTTCGAGAGACCCAGTACTTC.